The present TCR beta chain was sequenced within a study of blood T cell repertoires in COVID-19 (TCRdb year 2020). As for the study more broadly: The collaborator samples originated in the United States, Italy and Spain and spanned the acute and convalescent phases of COVID-19. The prospective study material was composed of cDNA or gDNA derived from T cells, B-cell-depleted T cells, or PBMCs. The dataset comprised deeply sampled blood TCRbeta repertoires from subjects exposed to, actively infected with, or recovered from COVID-19. The repertoires were released in a freely available public database meant as a resource for research on the immune response to SARS-CoV-2. The samples were drawn from two sources: the first 160 participants of the ongoing ImmuneRACE study, and 1,200 or so subjects contributed by 6 global collaborators. A de-identified subject ID, COVID-19 status, age in years and sex were almost always included in the sample metadata. HLA class I and class II types, where available, came from metadata supplied by the sample provider rather than from assay-based typing. What the work shows at the level of the full study, not this receptor alone: Clinical and demographic metadata were provided uncurated, with the amount varying by source and participant.

Participants in the prospective study were enrolled through a virtual design, were aged roughly 18 to 95 years, and lived in about 25 United States geographic areas. In the prospective study, participants were assigned to cohorts based on the clinical history participants reported in a screening survey and a study questionnaire. A participant counted as exposed if, within 2 weeks of entering the study, that participant had been in contact with someone who had a PCR-confirmed or clinician-diagnosed COVID-19 case. Each participant in the prospective study had whole blood, serum and a nasopharyngeal or oropharyngeal swab collected by mobile phlebotomists. Prospective study participants could optionally give additional blood draws and questionnaires over an approximately 2-month period. Before DNA extraction, prospective study blood samples were shipped either frozen or at room temperature. Via the germline V gene, CDR1 is SNHLY and CDR2 FYNNEI. Between the V and J ends, shortened by 4 bases and 4 bases respectively, the junction contains 10 bases. The CDR3 runs 13 residues from the cysteine to the phenylalanine. Kept here is only the CDR3 DNA, which spans 39 bases and is read in frame from base 1.

TCRbeta CDR3 regions were amplified from genomic DNA by means of the immunoSEQ Assay, a bias-controlled multiplex PCR. For the original study's pipeline: The number of nucleated cells in each sample was estimated from the amplification of reference gene primers within the assay. Sequence reads were collapsed and filtered to measure the absolute abundance of every unique TCRbeta CDR3 rearrangement. Productive Simpson clonality was computed per sample as the square root of Simpson's diversity index over productive rearrangements. TCRdb mirrors the immuneACCESS table, restricted to in-frame sequences. Some clones are absent from its copies; in checked studies, under half trace to an unresolved V gene, and the reason for the others is unknown. V, J and clone size reflect that table, while D and trimming were determined from the DNA. This sample is represented by 230,000 or so clones; 80% to 90% of them were singletons. 6.6% of the sample is in the top ten clones.

Remarks on this clone: The antigen this receptor binds is unknown. Base qualities are not recorded, but no much larger clone differs from it by a single base.

What was sequenced was PBMCs or T cells enriched from blood (not recorded which). The receptor was isolated from a woman in her forties or fifties who had been exposed to COVID-19. Recombination joined TRBV2 with TRBJ1-1; D gene: possibly TRBD1, on 6 matching bases. The CDR3 reads as follows: CASSVRGGTEAFF. Read as DNA, the sequence is TGTGCCAGCAGTGTCAGGGGCGGCACTGAAGCTTTCTTT.